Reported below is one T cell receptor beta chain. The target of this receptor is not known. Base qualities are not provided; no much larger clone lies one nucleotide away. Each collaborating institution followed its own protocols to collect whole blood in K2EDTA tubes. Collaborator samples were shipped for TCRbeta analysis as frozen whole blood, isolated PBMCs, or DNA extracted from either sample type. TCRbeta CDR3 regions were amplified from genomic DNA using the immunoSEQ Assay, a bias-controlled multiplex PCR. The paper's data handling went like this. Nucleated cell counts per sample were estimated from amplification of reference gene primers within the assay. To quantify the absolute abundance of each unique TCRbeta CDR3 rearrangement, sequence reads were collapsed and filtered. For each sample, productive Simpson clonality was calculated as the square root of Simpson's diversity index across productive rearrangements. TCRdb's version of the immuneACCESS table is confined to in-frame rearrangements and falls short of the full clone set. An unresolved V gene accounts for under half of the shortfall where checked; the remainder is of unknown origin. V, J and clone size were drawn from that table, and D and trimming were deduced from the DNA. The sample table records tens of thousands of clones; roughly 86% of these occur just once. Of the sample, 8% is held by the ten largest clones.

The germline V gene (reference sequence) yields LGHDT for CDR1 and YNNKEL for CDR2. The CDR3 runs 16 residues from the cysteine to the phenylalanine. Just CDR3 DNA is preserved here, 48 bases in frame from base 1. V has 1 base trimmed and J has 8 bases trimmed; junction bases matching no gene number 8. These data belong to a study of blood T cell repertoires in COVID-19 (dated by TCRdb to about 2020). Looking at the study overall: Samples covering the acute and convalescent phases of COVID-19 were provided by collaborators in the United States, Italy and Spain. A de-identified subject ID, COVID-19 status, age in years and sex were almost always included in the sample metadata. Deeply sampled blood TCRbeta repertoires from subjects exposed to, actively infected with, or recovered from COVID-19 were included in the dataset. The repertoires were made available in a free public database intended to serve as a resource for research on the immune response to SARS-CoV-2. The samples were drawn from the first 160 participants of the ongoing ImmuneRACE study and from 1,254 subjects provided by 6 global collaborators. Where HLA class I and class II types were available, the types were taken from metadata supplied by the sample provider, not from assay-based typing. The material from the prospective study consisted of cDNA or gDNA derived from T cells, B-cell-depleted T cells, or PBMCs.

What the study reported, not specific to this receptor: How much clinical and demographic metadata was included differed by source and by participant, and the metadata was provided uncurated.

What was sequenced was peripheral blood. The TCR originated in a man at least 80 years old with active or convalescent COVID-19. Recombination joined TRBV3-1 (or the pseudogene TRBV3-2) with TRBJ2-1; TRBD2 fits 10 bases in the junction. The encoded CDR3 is CASSQARASGSHEQFF. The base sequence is TGTGCCAGCAGCCAAGCAAGGGCTAGCGGGAGTCATGAGCAGTTCTTC.